The next 13 T cell receptor beta chains were all read from a single sample in a study of T cell changes during pregnancy in multiple sclerosis (dated by TCRdb to the late 2010s). To prepare the library, the immunoSEQ multiplex PCR assay was applied. Drawn from immuneACCESS, this table holds only the in-frame rearrangements with V and J called that TCRdb kept. Clones are partly lost; checked studies trace under half to an unresolved V gene and leave the rest unexplained. The sample has around 99,000 clones on record, around 93% of them singletons. Roughly 0.78% of the sample goes to the ten largest clones. This specimen consisted of peripheral blood, obtained in the third trimester of pregnancy. The receptors here all came from a female donor in good health, enrolled as a control in a pregnancy study.

V usage is TRBV29-1 and J usage is TRBJ1-1; 10 bases are a match to TRBD1. This CDR3 spans 14 amino acids. CDR1 and CDR2 (germline): SQVTM, ANQGSEA. The V gene end was trimmed by 6 bases and the J gene end by 4 bases; junction bases not matched to a gene: 8. For the CDR3, the DNA is TGCAGCGTCGACGACGACAGGGGGCTCACTGAAGCTTTCTTT. Its protein product is CSVDDDRGLTEAFF. The whole variable domain, remainder taken from reference TRBV29-1 and TRBJ1-1, is SAVISQKPSRDICQRGTSLTIQCQVDSQVTMMFWYRQQPGQSLTLIATANQGSEATYESGFVIDKFPISRPNLTFSTLTVSNMSPEDSSIYLCSVDDDRGLTEAFFGQGTRLTVV.

This clone showed up just a few times. The V call is TRBV10-1, the J call TRBJ2-7; D is uncertain. V was pared by 3 bases and J by 6 bases, with 18 bases between. CDR1 WNHNN and CDR2 SYGVQD come from the germline V gene (reference sequence). The CDR3 length is 15 residues. In DNA form, the CDR3 reads TGCGCCAGCAGTGACCTGGGCGCCCTGCTTCGCGAGCAGTACTTC. Its translation is CASSDLGALLREQYF.

This clone was detected once. The chain is built from TRBV14 and TRBJ2-5, with 7 bases aligning to TRBD2. The V gene end was trimmed by 1 base and the J gene end by 5 bases; junction bases not matched to a gene: 7. The CDR3 runs to 15 residues. The V gene's germline CDR1 is SGHDN and CDR2 FVKESK. For the CDR3, the DNA is TGTGCCAGCAGCCAAGGTCTAAATAGCGGGGAGACCCAGTACTTC. Protein sequence: CASSQGLNSGETQYF.

This sequence joins TRBV25-1 and TRBJ2-5; the D gene is possibly TRBD2 (7 bases). V shed 2 bases and J shed 3 bases, with 10 bases lying between them. The CDR3 contains 14 residues. Per the germline V gene, CDR1 is MGHDK and CDR2 is SYGVNS. This chain's CDR3 is CASSERGAEETQYF. The CDR3 DNA follows: TGTGCCAGCAGTGAACGGGGGGCGGAAGAGACCCAGTACTTC.

The rearrangement joins TRBV5-4 to TRBJ1-2; TRBD1 aligns across 12 bases. The J segment lost 8 bases and the V segment lost 4 bases, leaving 6 bases of the junction unmatched. The CDR3 totals 14 residues. Germline V lookup: CDR1 SGHNT, CDR2 YYREEE (reference sequence). CDR3 protein: CASSPGTGGLGYTF. CDR3 nucleotides: TGTGCCAGCAGCCCCGGGACAGGGGGCTTGGGCTACACCTTC.

The chain recombines TRBV6-1 with TRBJ2-3; D is unclear. CDR3 size: 17 residues. Deletions cut 4 bases from V and 2 bases from J, with 19 bases between. Germline V CDR1 and CDR2: MNHNS, SASEGT. CDR3 sequence reads: CASSAAAGGEFTDTQYF. The CDR3 DNA reads as TGTGCCAGCAGTGCTGCGGCCGGTGGAGAATTCACAGATACGCAGTATTTT.

The V call is TRBV5-1, the J call TRBJ1-6, with a possible D match to TRBD1 (5 bases). The CDR3 totals 17 residues. V shed 4 bases and J shed 6 bases, with 20 bases lying between them. CDR1 SGHRS and CDR2 YFSETQ come from the germline V gene. The CDR3 nucleotides are TGCGCCAGCAGCCGGGAGTTCGGGGGGGGGAGTAATTCACCCCTCCACTTT. Translation: CASSREFGGGSNSPLHF.

J is TRBJ2-7 and V is TRBV5-1; no reliable D call. This CDR3 is built from 12 residues. V gave up 0 bases and J gave up 7 bases, with 8 bases separating them. CDR1 is SGHRS and CDR2 is YFSETQ in the germline V gene. The CDR3 nucleotides are TGCGCCAGCAGCTTGGTCCCCCAAGAGCAGTACTTC. It yields the protein CASSLVPQEQYF.

This chain links TRBV6-1 with TRBJ1-3; D call uncertain. V was shortened by 3 bases and J by 0 bases, with 9 bases between the two germline ends. Germline V CDR1 and CDR2: MNHNS, SASEGT. The CDR3 has 15 residues. The CDR3 coding sequence is TGTGCCAGCAGTGACCCCAGATACTCTGGAAACACCATATATTTT. Protein product: CASSDPRYSGNTIYF.

The CDR3 DNA reads as TGTGCCAGCAGTAAAGGGGCTGAAGCTTTCTTT. Translating gives CASSKGAEAFF. The chain employs TRBV7-9 and TRBJ1-1, with D possibly being TRBD1 (5 bases). Per germline, CDR1 SEHNR and CDR2 FQNEAQ (reference sequence). V lost 6 bases, J lost 6 bases, and 8 bases lay in between. The CDR3 loop spans 11 amino acids. The full variable domain, its missing parts supplied by reference TRBV7-9 and TRBJ1-1, is DTGVSQNPRHKITKRGQNVTFRCDPISEHNRLYWYRQTLGQGPEFLTYFQNEAQLEKSRLLSDRFSAERPKGSFSTLEIQRTEQGDSAMYLCASSKGAEAFFGQGTRLTVV.

This chain joins TRBV11-1 and TRBJ2-1; D unclear. V was shortened by 6 bases and J by 4 bases, with 10 bases between the two germline ends. The CDR3 totals 13 residues. Germline lookup yields CDR1 SGHAT and CDR2 FQDESV (reference sequence). The CDR3 nucleotides are TGTGCCAGCAGACCTCAGGCGTACAATGAGCAGTTCTTC. Its translation is CASRPQAYNEQFF.

The count of this clone is one. The chain carries TRBV7-8 and TRBJ2-3; D might be TRBD1 (6 bases). The CDR3 extends over 13 amino acids. With 5 bases removed from V and 1 base from J, the gap between germline ends came to 7 bases. Germline lookup yields CDR1 SGHVS and CDR2 FQNEAQ. The CDR3 sequence: CASSRQGTDTQYF. CDR3 bases: TGTGCCAGCAGCCGACAGGGCACAGATACGCAGTATTTT.

The chain couples TRBV7-2 to TRBJ2-5; no firm D call. The V gene lost 1 base and the J gene lost 2 bases, with 14 bases spanning the gap. The CDR3 has 16 amino acids. Germline-derived CDR1 and CDR2 are SGHTA and FQGNSA. CDR3 sequence: CASSLVGNPTQETQYF. The CDR3 nucleotides are TGTGCCAGCAGCTTAGTGGGCAACCCAACTCAAGAGACCCAGTACTTC. Complete variable domain (other parts from reference TRBV7-2 and TRBJ2-5): GAGVSQSPSNKVTEKGKDVELRCDPISGHTALYWYRQSLGQGLEFLIYFQGNSAPDKSGLPSDRFSAERTGGSVSTLTIQRTQQEDSAVYLCASSLVGNPTQETQYFGPGTRLLVL.